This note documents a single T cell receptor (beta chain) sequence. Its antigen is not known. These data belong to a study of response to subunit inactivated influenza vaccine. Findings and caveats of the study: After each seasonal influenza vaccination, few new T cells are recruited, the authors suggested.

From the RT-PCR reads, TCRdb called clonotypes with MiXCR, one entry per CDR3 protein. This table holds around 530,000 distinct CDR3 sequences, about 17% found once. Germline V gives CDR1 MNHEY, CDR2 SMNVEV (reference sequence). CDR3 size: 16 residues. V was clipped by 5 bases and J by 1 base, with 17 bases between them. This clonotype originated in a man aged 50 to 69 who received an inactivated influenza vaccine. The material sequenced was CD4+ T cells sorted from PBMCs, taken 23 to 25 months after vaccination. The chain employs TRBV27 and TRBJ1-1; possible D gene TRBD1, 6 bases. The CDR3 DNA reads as TGTGCCAGCAGTCTTACCGGGACACTAAAGAACACTGAAGCTTTCTTT. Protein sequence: CASSLTGTLKNTEAFF.